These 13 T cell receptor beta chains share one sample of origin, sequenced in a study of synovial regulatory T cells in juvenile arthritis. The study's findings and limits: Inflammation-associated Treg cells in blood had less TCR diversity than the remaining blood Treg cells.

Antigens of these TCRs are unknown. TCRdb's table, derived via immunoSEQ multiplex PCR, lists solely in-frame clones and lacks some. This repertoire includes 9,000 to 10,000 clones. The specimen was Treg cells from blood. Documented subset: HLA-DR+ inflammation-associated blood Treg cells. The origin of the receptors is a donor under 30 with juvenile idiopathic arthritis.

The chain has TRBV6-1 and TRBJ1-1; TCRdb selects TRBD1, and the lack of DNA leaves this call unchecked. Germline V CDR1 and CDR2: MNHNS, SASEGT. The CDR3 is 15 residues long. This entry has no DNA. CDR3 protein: CASTLNRDAGGEAFF.

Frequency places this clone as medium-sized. The CDR3 spells CASRSLGRGSSYNEQFF. V and J are TRBV19 and TRBJ2-1; TCRdb lists TRBD2, though no DNA is available to test this call. CDR3 length: 17 amino acids. The entry carries no DNA sequence. The germline V gene has CDR1 LNHDA and CDR2 SQIVND (reference sequence). Filled out from reference TRBV19 and TRBJ2-1, the complete variable domain reads DGGITQSPKYLFRKEGQNVTLSCEQNLNHDAMYWYRQDPGQGLRLIYYSQIVNDFQKGDIAEGYSVSREKKESFPLTVTSAQKNPTAFYLCASRSLGRGSSYNEQFFGPGTRLTVL.

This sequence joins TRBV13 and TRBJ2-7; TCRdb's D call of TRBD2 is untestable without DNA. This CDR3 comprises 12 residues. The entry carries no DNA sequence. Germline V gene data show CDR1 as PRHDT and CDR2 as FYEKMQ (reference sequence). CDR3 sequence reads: CASSFRSYEQYF.

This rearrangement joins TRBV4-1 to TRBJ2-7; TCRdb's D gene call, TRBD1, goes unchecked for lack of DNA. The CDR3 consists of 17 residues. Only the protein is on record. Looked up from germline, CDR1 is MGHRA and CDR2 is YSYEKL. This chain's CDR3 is CASSLRLTDTWAHEQYF.

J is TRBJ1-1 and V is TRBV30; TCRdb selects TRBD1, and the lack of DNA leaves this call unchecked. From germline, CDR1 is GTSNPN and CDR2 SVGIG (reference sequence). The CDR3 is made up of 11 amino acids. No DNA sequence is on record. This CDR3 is CAWSGGLEAFF.

The chain's CDR3 is CASSYLNPNQPQHF. This chain links TRBV6-6 with TRBJ1-5. Germline V gene lookup returns CDR1 MNHNY and CDR2 SVGAGI (reference sequence). The CDR3 is 14 residues long. The nucleotide record is missing.

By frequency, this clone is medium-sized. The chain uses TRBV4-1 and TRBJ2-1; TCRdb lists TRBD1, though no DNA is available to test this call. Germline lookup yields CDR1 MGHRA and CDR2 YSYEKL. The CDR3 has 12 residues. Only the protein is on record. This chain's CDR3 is CASSHTGNEQFF.

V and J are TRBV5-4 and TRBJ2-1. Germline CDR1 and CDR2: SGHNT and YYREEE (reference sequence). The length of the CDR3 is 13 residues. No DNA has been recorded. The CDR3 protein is CASTSGGGGEQFF.

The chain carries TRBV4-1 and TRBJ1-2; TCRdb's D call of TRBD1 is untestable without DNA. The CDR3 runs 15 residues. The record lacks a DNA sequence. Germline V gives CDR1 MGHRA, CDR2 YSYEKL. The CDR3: CASSQESRPLEGYTF.

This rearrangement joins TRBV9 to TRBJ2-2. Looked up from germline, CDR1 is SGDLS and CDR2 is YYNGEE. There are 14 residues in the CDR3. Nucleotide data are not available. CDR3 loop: CASHGAENTGELFF. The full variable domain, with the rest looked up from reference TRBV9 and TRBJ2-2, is DSGVTQTPKHLITATGQRVTLRCSPRSGDLSVYWYQQSLDQGLQFLIQYYNGEERAKGNILERFSAQQFPDLHSELNLSSLELGDSALYFCASHGAENTGELFFGEGSRLTVL.

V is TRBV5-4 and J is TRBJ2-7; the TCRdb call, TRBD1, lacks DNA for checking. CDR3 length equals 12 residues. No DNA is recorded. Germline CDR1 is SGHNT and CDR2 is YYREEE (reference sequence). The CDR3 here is CASSTGGNEQYF.

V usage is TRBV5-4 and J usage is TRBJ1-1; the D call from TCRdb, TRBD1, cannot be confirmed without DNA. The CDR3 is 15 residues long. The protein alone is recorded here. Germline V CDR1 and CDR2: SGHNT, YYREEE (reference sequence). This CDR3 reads CASSPGQGVNTEAFF.

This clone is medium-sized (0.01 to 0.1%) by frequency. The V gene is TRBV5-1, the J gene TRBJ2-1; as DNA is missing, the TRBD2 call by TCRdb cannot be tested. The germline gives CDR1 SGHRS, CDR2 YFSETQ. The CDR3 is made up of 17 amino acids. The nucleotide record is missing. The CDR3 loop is CASRLIPGGLLYNEQFF. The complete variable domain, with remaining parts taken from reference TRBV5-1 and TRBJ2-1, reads KAGVTQTPRYLIKTRGQQVTLSCSPISGHRSVSWYQQTPGQGLQFLFEYFSETQRNKGNFPGRFSGRQFSNSRSEMNVSTLELGDSALYLCASRLIPGGLLYNEQFFGPGTRLTVL.